A single sample is the source of the 32 T cell receptor beta chains below, sequenced in a study of T cells after yellow fever vaccination. TCRdb itself ran the 5' RACE reads through MiXCR, one entry per CDR3 protein. This sample has about 580,000 distinct CDR3 sequences, with about a sixth found just once. This material consisted of PBMCs, taken 5 to 6 days after the first yellow fever vaccination. All receptors derive from a man aged 18 to 29 who received the YFV17D yellow fever vaccine.

This clonotype has only a few counts. The chain uses TRBV12-3 or TRBV12-4 and TRBJ1-2; D call uncertain. V was cut by 6 bases and J by 5 bases, with 13 bases left in between. This CDR3 region has 13 residues. This CDR3 reads CASRGPPGYGYTF. The CDR3 bases are TGTGCCAGCAGGGGTCCGCCCGGGTATGGCTACACCTTC.

The chain combines TRBV20-1 with TRBJ1-1; 10 nucleotides match TRBD1. The CDR3 length is 15 residues. From germline, CDR1 is DFQATT and CDR2 SNEGSKA (reference sequence). Germline trimming cut 1 base from V and 11 bases from J; bases unmatched to any gene: 13. The CDR3 coding sequence is TGCAGTGCTAGAGTAGTGGGACAGGGGTCAGAGTATGCTTTCTTT. Amino acid sequence: CSARVVGQGSEYAFF.

There are many counts of this clonotype. The chain is built from TRBV7-2 and TRBJ2-1, with TRBD2 matching over 7 bases. Germline-derived CDR1 and CDR2 are SGHTA and FQGNSA. The CDR3 runs to 14 residues. Unmatched junction bases numbered 3, after V lost 5 bases and J lost 2 bases. CDR3 region: CASSVGLPYNEQFF. As DNA, the CDR3 is TGTGCCAGCAGCGTGGGACTACCCTACAATGAGCAGTTCTTC.

Of note for this clonotype: This sequence may be a read error, since a much larger clone differs from it by one base. This sequence joins TRBV14 and TRBJ2-1; D possibly corresponds to TRBD2 (6 bases). This CDR3 contains 17 residues. Trimming removed 5 bases from V and 1 base from J, with 18 bases in between. CDR1 and CDR2 (germline): SGHDN, FVKESK. The CDR3 region is CASSSGPEGMSYNEQFF. CDR3 in DNA: TGTGCCAGCAGCAGCGGGCCGGAGGGAATGTCCTACAATGAGCAGTTCTTC.

This chain joins TRBV7-2 and TRBJ1-1, with TRBD1 identical over 9 bases. The CDR3 extends over 15 amino acids. V shed 5 bases and J 5 bases; nucleotides not matched to a gene: 9. Germline V gene sequence: CDR1 SGHTA, CDR2 FQGNSA. The CDR3 region is CASSHPDRGETEAFF. As DNA, the CDR3 is TGTGCCAGCAGCCATCCGGACAGGGGAGAGACTGAAGCTTTCTTT.

This chain's CDR3 is CASRGITGGEKLFF. As DNA, the CDR3 is TGTGCCAGCAGGGGAATTACAGGGGGGGAAAAACTGTTTTTT. This chain connects TRBV6-1 to TRBJ1-4; TRBD1 aligns across 8 bases. Trimming at V came to 6 bases and at J to 8 bases, leaving 8 bases not matched to a gene. Germline CDR1 reads MNHNS; CDR2 reads SASEGT. There are 14 residues in the CDR3.

The rearrangement joins TRBV6-2 or TRBV6-3 to TRBJ1-5; D gene ambiguous. Germline values: CDR1 MNHEY, CDR2 SVGEGT. Deletions cut 7 bases from V and 7 bases from J, with 20 bases between. This CDR3 has 15 amino acids. The CDR3 here is CASTPSPGNRQPQHF. The CDR3 nucleotides read TGTGCCAGCACCCCGTCGCCCGGGAACCGCCAGCCCCAGCATTTT.

The genes are TRBV29-1 and TRBJ2-4; D may correspond to TRBD1 or TRBD2 (7 bases each). Germline-derived CDR1 and CDR2 are SQVTM and ANQGSEA. The CDR3 is 13 residues long. Trimming took off 3 bases at V and 8 bases at J, with 14 bases between the two ends. The CDR3 DNA follows: TGCAGCGTTGACGGGCAGGGGGGGGACATTCAGTACTTC. Translation: CSVDGQGGDIQYF.

The chain is built from TRBV6-5 and TRBJ2-3, with TRBD2 as a possible D gene (6 bases). The CDR3 consists of 17 residues. CDR1 MNHEY and CDR2 SVGAGI come from the germline V gene. V was cut by 0 bases and J by 2 bases, with 15 bases left in between. Written as DNA, the CDR3 is TGTGCCAGCAGTTACTCCCGGAGGGGACGTCTCACAGATACGCAGTATTTT. The encoded protein is CASSYSRRGRLTDTQYF.

There are a few counts of this clonotype. The rearrangement joins TRBV7-3 to TRBJ2-3; D may be TRBD1 (6 bases). Germline V lookup: CDR1 SGHTA, CDR2 FQGTGA. CDR3 length: 15 residues. The V end was cut by 2 bases, the J end by 2 bases, with 11 bases between. CDR3 region: CASSLFGTPTDTQYF. The CDR3 DNA follows: TGTGCCAGCAGCTTATTTGGGACACCCACAGATACGCAGTATTTT.

The chain combines TRBV20-1 with TRBJ2-7, with D perhaps matching TRBD1 (6 bases). Germline loops: CDR1 DFQATT, CDR2 SNEGSKA (reference sequence). Trimming took 1 base from V and 6 from J, leaving 10 bases between them. This CDR3 contains 12 residues. In DNA, the CDR3 is TGCAGTGCTAGAGGTTGGGGGCCCGAGCAGTACTTC. This encodes CSARGWGPEQYF.

The chain combines TRBV5-1 with TRBJ2-1; D gene uncertain. V was trimmed by 0 bases and J by 7 bases, leaving 11 bases between them. The germline CDR1 and CDR2 sequences are SGHRS and YFSETQ. CDR3 length: 14 amino acids. This CDR3 reads CASSLAQEGNEQFF. DNA of the CDR3: TGCGCCAGCAGCTTGGCCCAAGAAGGGAATGAGCAGTTCTTC.

There are a few counts of this clonotype. The chain joins TRBV12-3 or TRBV12-4 to TRBJ2-5; either TRBD1 or TRBD2 may supply D (6 bases each). V dropped 10 bases and J dropped 5 bases, with 20 bases sitting between them. The CDR3 contains 14 residues. The CDR3 loop is CATRGLGSGETQYF. The CDR3 DNA follows: TGTGCCACCCGGGGGCTTGGAAGTGGGGAGACCCAGTACTTC.

This clonotype was picked up a small number of times. This chain uses TRBV6-2 or TRBV6-3 with TRBJ1-1; D is perhaps TRBD1 (6 bases). The CDR3 consists of 14 residues. In germline, CDR1 is MNHEY, CDR2 SVGEGT. V dropped 6 bases and J dropped 3 bases, with 14 bases sitting between them. The DNA for the CDR3 is TGTGCCAGCAGGTTCACGGACAGATACACTGAAGCTTTCTTT. It translates to CASRFTDRYTEAFF.

This chain connects TRBV6-2 or TRBV6-3 to TRBJ2-1; the D gene is possibly TRBD1 (6 bases). There are 16 residues in the CDR3. Germline CDR1 reads MNHEY; CDR2 reads SVGEGT. Trimming took off 7 bases at V and 9 bases at J, with 25 bases between the two ends. CDR3 DNA: TGTGCCAGCAATATGGGACACCAAGGGACGGCCGGTGAGCAGTTCTTC. Amino acids: CASNMGHQGTAGEQFF.

This clonotype was seen a few times. The chain links TRBV7-3 to TRBJ2-3, with a possible D match to TRBD2 (5 bases). CDR1 is SGHTA and CDR2 is FQGTGA in the germline V gene. Deletions cut 5 bases from V and 0 bases from J, with 15 bases between. There are 16 residues in the CDR3. CDR3 nucleotides: TGTGCCAGCAGCCCCGAGCGGACGGCTAGCACAGATACGCAGTATTTT. Its translation is CASSPERTASTDTQYF. The complete variable domain, with remaining parts taken from reference TRBV7-3 and TRBJ2-3, reads GAGVSQTPSNKVTEKGKYVELRCDPISGHTALYWYRQSLGQGPEFLIYFQGTGAADDSGLPNDRFFAVRPEGSVSTLKIQRTERGDSAVYLCASSPERTASTDTQYFGPGTRLTVL.

This clonotype was picked up a small number of times. The chain recombines TRBV20-1 with TRBJ2-5; the D gene is possibly TRBD1 (6 bases). V shed 2 bases and J shed 12 bases, with 25 bases lying between them. CDR1 and CDR2 (germline): DFQATT, SNEGSKA (reference sequence). The CDR3 extends over 15 amino acids. CDR3 protein: CSARPTGADSNTEYF. In nucleotides, the CDR3 is TGCAGTGCTAGACCTACTGGGGCGGACAGTAATACCGAGTACTTC.

The chain is built from TRBV5-1 and TRBJ1-1; D unclear. The germline gives CDR1 SGHRS, CDR2 YFSETQ. The V and J ends lost 1 base and 0 bases respectively, with 10 bases between them. The CDR3 is 15 residues long. CDR3 residues: CASSLRPGMNTEAFF. In DNA form, the CDR3 reads TGCGCCAGCAGCTTGCGGCCCGGTATGAACACTGAAGCTTTCTTT.

This clonotype was counted ten times or more. The chain combines TRBV20-1 with TRBJ1-5, with TRBD1 as a possible D gene (6 bases). The CDR3 runs to 15 residues. The germline gives CDR1 DFQATT, CDR2 SNEGSKA (reference sequence). V was cut by 1 base and J by 9 bases, with 19 bases left in between. CDR3 protein: CSARATRGAGTPQHF. DNA of the CDR3: TGCAGTGCTAGAGCCACCCGGGGGGCAGGGACGCCCCAGCATTTT.

This clonotype was counted between two and nine times. The chain joins TRBV29-1 to TRBJ1-3; D is ambiguous. With 6 bases removed from V and 2 bases from J, the gap between germline ends came to 5 bases. Germline assignment: CDR1 SQVTM and CDR2 ANQGSEA. The CDR3 runs to 11 residues. The CDR3 bases are TGCAGCGTCTGGGCTGGAAACACCATATATTTT. This sequence encodes CSVWAGNTIYF. The full variable domain, with the rest looked up from reference TRBV29-1 and TRBJ1-3, is SAVISQKPSRDICQRGTSLTIQCQVDSQVTMMFWYRQQPGQSLTLIATANQGSEATYESGFVIDKFPISRPNLTFSTLTVSNMSPEDSSIYLCSVWAGNTIYFGEGSWLTVV.

This clonotype came up a few times. The chain joins TRBV5-1 to TRBJ2-5; 7 nucleotides match TRBD1. Germline V gene sequence: CDR1 SGHRS, CDR2 YFSETQ. This CDR3 has 15 residues. Trimming took 0 bases from V and 5 from J; bases not matched to a gene: 7. The CDR3 DNA is TGCGCCAGCAGCTTGGAAGGGGGCGGCTGGGAGACCCAGTACTTC. This translates into CASSLEGGGWETQYF.

This clonotype was detected only a few times. The chain couples TRBV12-3 or TRBV12-4 to TRBJ2-3; D is ambiguous. V lost 4 bases and J lost 2, with 16 bases in between. This CDR3 region has 16 residues. CDR3 sequence (DNA): TGTGCCAGCAGTTCATTCCTGGACCCACACACAGATACGCAGTATTTT. Translating it yields CASSSFLDPHTDTQYF.

This clonotype was observed a few times. The rearrangement uses TRBV12-3 or TRBV12-4 and TRBJ1-2; D possibly corresponds to TRBD1 (5 bases). Deletions cut 2 bases from V and 9 bases from J, with 10 bases between. This CDR3 contains 12 residues. DNA of the CDR3: TGTGCCAGCAGTTTAAGCAGGGCCAGCTACACCTTC. Translated, it gives CASSLSRASYTF.

This clonotype has just one count. J is TRBJ2-5 and V is TRBV29-1; D is perhaps TRBD2 (7 bases). The CDR3 has 16 residues. V lost 3 bases, J lost 5 bases, and 22 bases lay in between. The germline CDR1 and CDR2 sequences are SQVTM and ANQGSEA. The CDR3 sequence is CSVEGVARGLDETQYF. CDR3 nucleotide sequence: TGCAGCGTTGAGGGCGTCGCGCGGGGGCTCGACGAGACCCAGTACTTC.

This clonotype was found many times. V gene TRBV18 combines with J gene TRBJ1-2; TRBD1 aligns across 8 bases. After removal of 3 bases from V and 7 bases from J, the junction contained 1 base not matched to a gene. The CDR3 is 12 amino acids. Looked up from germline, CDR1 is KGHSH and CDR2 is LQKENI. The CDR3: CASSPGTGGYTF. CDR3 sequence (DNA): TGTGCCAGCTCACCCGGGACAGGTGGCTACACCTTC.

This chain joins TRBV6-1 and TRBJ2-3; 7 bases match TRBD2. With V trimmed by 0 bases and J by 2 bases, 8 bases remained unmatched. Germline CDR1 and CDR2: MNHNS and SASEGT. This CDR3 is built from 17 residues. The CDR3 nucleotides are TGTGCCAGCAGTGAAGCGCTTCCAGCGGGGATCACAGATACGCAGTATTTT. It encodes CASSEALPAGITDTQYF.

This clonotype came up many times. The chain carries TRBV6-2 or TRBV6-3 and TRBJ1-5; TRBD1 might be the D (5 bases). Germline V lookup: CDR1 MNHEY, CDR2 SVGEGT. The CDR3 has 13 residues. V was pared by 5 bases and J by 6 bases, with 11 bases between. This chain's CDR3 is CASSQQGGQPQHF. DNA for the CDR3: TGTGCCAGCAGTCAGCAGGGAGGTCAGCCCCAGCATTTT.

The rearrangement links TRBV9 to TRBJ2-1; unclear D gene. V was clipped by 0 bases and J by 1 base, with 8 bases between them. CDR3 length: 15 amino acids. CDR1 and CDR2 from the germline V gene are SGDLS and YYNGEE. This chain's CDR3 is CASSVEKESYNEQFF. The CDR3 region has the DNA TGTGCCAGCAGCGTAGAGAAGGAGTCCTACAATGAGCAGTTCTTC.

V gene TRBV7-2 combines with J gene TRBJ2-1; TRBD2 matches at 7 bases. Germline values: CDR1 SGHTA, CDR2 FQGNSA. The CDR3 runs to 14 residues. Trimming at V came to 8 bases and at J to 4 bases, leaving 8 bases not matched to a gene. DNA of the CDR3: TGTGCCAGCTGGCCTAGCGGAAATTACAATGAGCAGTTCTTC. Protein: CASWPSGNYNEQFF.

A few counts support this clonotype. The CDR3 loop is CASSFGRMDTQYF. The CDR3 nucleotides read TGTGCCAGCAGCTTTGGTCGCATGGATACGCAGTATTTT. The chain combines TRBV7-2 with TRBJ2-3; the D is unclear. CDR1 and CDR2 from the germline V gene are SGHTA and FQGNSA. Trimming took 3 bases from V and 6 from J, leaving 10 bases between them. This CDR3 has 13 amino acids.

This clonotype has just a few counts. The rearrangement links TRBV28 to TRBJ1-2; TRBD1 is a possible D gene (6 bases). V lost 5 bases and J 5 bases, leaving 18 bases between the germline ends. Germline CDR1 and CDR2: MDHEN and SYDVKM. This CDR3 contains 15 residues. CDR3 in amino acids: CASSISGAPVYGYTF. The CDR3 coding sequence is TGTGCCAGCAGTATATCAGGGGCGCCAGTTTATGGCTACACCTTC.

The chain joins TRBV7-2 to TRBJ2-5, with D tentatively TRBD1 or TRBD2 (5 bases each). Trimming took 2 bases from V and 1 from J, leaving 11 bases between them. Per germline, CDR1 SGHTA and CDR2 FQGNSA. This CDR3 is built from 15 residues. The DNA of the CDR3 is TGTGCCAGCAGCTTAACGTTGGGGGTCCAAGAGACCCAGTACTTC. Its protein product is CASSLTLGVQETQYF.